Listed below are T cell receptor beta chains from one sample, sequenced in a study of blood T cells in healthy people across ages. TCRdb passed the 5' RACE reads through MiXCR, listing each CDR3 protein once. Of 1.5 million to 2 million distinct CDR3 sequences listed, about 31% are singletons. Sequencing was performed on blood. The receptors derive from a woman between 25 and 40 years old in good health. CDR3s include the opening cysteine and the closing phenylalanine or tryptophan. The order of the fields is clone size, V gene, D gene, J gene, CDR3 protein, CDR3 DNA. A D gene is named only where the DNA matches it firmly. Expanded clones are given a class, and other clones once, few, many or no size at all.

clone size: .; V gene: TRBV9; D gene: TRBD2; J gene: TRBJ2-1; CDR3 protein: CASSGWASGYNEQFF; CDR3 DNA: TGTGCCAGCAGCGGGTGGGCTAGCGGTTACAATGAGCAGTTCTTC
clone size: .; V gene: TRBV7-2; D gene: .; J gene: TRBJ2-3; CDR3 protein: CASSPKGPVADTQYF; CDR3 DNA: TGTGCCAGCAGCCCCAAGGGACCCGTAGCAGATACGCAGTATTTT
clone size: once; V gene: TRBV18; D gene: TRBD1; J gene: TRBJ2-3; CDR3 protein: CASSPTVGTGEVDTQYF; CDR3 DNA: TGTGCCAGCTCACCAACAGTCGGGACAGGGGAAGTGGATACGCAGTATTTT
clone size: .; V gene: TRBV20-1; D gene: TRBD1; J gene: TRBJ1-2; CDR3 protein: CSARAGQVGGYGYTF; CDR3 DNA: TGCAGTGCTAGAGCTGGACAGGTCGGGGGGTATGGCTACACCTTC
clone size: .; V gene: TRBV20-1; D gene: TRBD1; J gene: TRBJ1-2; CDR3 protein: CSARDWDRRNYGYTF; CDR3 DNA: TGCAGTGCTAGAGATTGGGACAGGAGAAACTATGGCTACACCTTC
clone size: .; V gene: TRBV20-1; D gene: TRBD1; J gene: TRBJ1-2; CDR3 protein: CSAAGTGDSYGYTF; CDR3 DNA: TGCAGTGCCGCCGGGACAGGGGATTCCTATGGCTACACCTTC
clone size: .; V gene: TRBV2; D gene: .; J gene: TRBJ1-1; CDR3 protein: CAGSVIQNTEAFF; CDR3 DNA: TGTGCCGGCAGCGTTATACAGAACACTGAAGCTTTCTTT
clone size: .; V gene: TRBV28; D gene: TRBD2; J gene: TRBJ2-3; CDR3 protein: CASSLASGTRWEADTQYF; CDR3 DNA: TGTGCCAGCAGTTTAGCCTCCGGGACTAGGTGGGAAGCAGATACGCAGTATTTT
clone size: few; V gene: TRBV20-1; D gene: .; J gene: TRBJ2-1; CDR3 protein: CSAPRNEQFF; CDR3 DNA: TGCAGTGCTCCTCGGAATGAGCAGTTCTTC
clone size: many; V gene: TRBV29-1; D gene: TRBD2; J gene: TRBJ2-4; CDR3 protein: CSVGLAGFVGIQYF; CDR3 DNA: TGCAGCGTTGGACTAGCGGGCTTTGTCGGCATTCAGTACTTC
clone size: .; V gene: TRBV6-2/TRBV6-3; D gene: TRBD1; J gene: TRBJ2-5; CDR3 protein: CASSRTGVEAGQTQYF; CDR3 DNA: TGTGCCAGCAGCCGGACAGGGGTAGAGGCCGGACAGACCCAGTACTTC
clone size: .; V gene: TRBV11-2; D gene: .; J gene: TRBJ1-1; CDR3 protein: CASSLDNRQYRKNTEAFF; CDR3 DNA: TGTGCCAGCAGCTTAGATAACAGGCAGTACCGTAAAAACACTGAAGCTTTCTTT
clone size: .; V gene: TRBV28; D gene: .; J gene: TRBJ2-2; CDR3 protein: CASSSLDENTGELFF; CDR3 DNA: TGTGCCAGCAGCAGCCTAGACGAGAACACCGGGGAGCTGTTTTTT
clone size: .; V gene: TRBV6-1; D gene: TRBD1; J gene: TRBJ1-4; CDR3 protein: CASSEDHSQGAKEKLFF; CDR3 DNA: TGTGCCAGCAGTGAGGACCACTCACAGGGGGCGAAGGAAAAACTGTTTTTT
clone size: .; V gene: TRBV20-1; D gene: .; J gene: TRBJ2-1; CDR3 protein: CSARYPTANEQFF; CDR3 DNA: TGCAGTGCTAGATACCCCACGGCCAATGAGCAGTTCTTC
clone size: .; V gene: TRBV28; D gene: TRBD2; J gene: TRBJ2-3; CDR3 protein: CAGSFPSRREGTDTQYF; CDR3 DNA: TGTGCCGGCAGTTTCCCCTCCAGGCGGGAGGGCACAGATACGCAGTATTTT
clone size: many; V gene: TRBV7-2; D gene: .; J gene: TRBJ2-1; CDR3 protein: CASSLIEGNEQFF; CDR3 DNA: TGTGCCAGCAGCTTAATTGAGGGCAATGAGCAGTTCTTC
clone size: few; V gene: TRBV6-2/TRBV6-3; D gene: .; J gene: TRBJ1-1; CDR3 protein: CASSYSYRRTEAFF; CDR3 DNA: TGTGCCAGCAGTTACAGCTACAGGAGGACTGAAGCTTTCTTT
clone size: .; V gene: TRBV4-1; D gene: .; J gene: TRBJ1-1; CDR3 protein: CASSQDPRGSNTEAFF; CDR3 DNA: TGCGCCAGCAGCCAAGATCCCCGAGGATCGAACACTGAAGCTTTCTTT
clone size: .; V gene: TRBV28; D gene: TRBD2; J gene: TRBJ2-7; CDR3 protein: CASSTGLAATYEQYF; CDR3 DNA: TGTGCCAGCAGTACCGGACTAGCGGCAACCTACGAGCAGTACTTC
clone size: .; V gene: TRBV5-1; D gene: TRBD1; J gene: TRBJ2-1; CDR3 protein: CASSLAQGIYNEQFF; CDR3 DNA: TGCGCCAGCAGCTTGGCACAGGGGATTTACAATGAGCAGTTCTTC
clone size: .; V gene: TRBV2; D gene: TRBD1; J gene: TRBJ2-7; CDR3 protein: CASRGVGTVPYEQYF; CDR3 DNA: TGTGCCAGCAGGGGGGTCGGGACAGTCCCCTACGAGCAGTACTTC
clone size: .; V gene: TRBV12-5; D gene: .; J gene: TRBJ1-1; CDR3 protein: CASGFSNTEAFF; CDR3 DNA: TGTGCTAGTGGTTTTAGTAATACTGAAGCTTTCTTT
clone size: many; V gene: TRBV7-3; D gene: .; J gene: TRBJ2-1; CDR3 protein: CASSSLRDNEQFF; CDR3 DNA: TGTGCCAGCAGCTCACTCCGGGACAATGAGCAGTTCTTC
clone size: few; V gene: TRBV27; D gene: .; J gene: TRBJ2-7; CDR3 protein: CASSLGVNVNEQYF; CDR3 DNA: TGTGCCAGCAGCCTGGGGGTCAATGTCAACGAGCAGTACTTC
clone size: .; V gene: TRBV28; D gene: .; J gene: TRBJ1-1; CDR3 protein: CACSLPGRANTEAFF; CDR3 DNA: TGTGCCTGCAGTTTACCGGGGAGGGCGAACACTGAAGCTTTCTTT
clone size: many; V gene: TRBV5-1; D gene: TRBD2; J gene: TRBJ2-1; CDR3 protein: CASSQQRGEQFF; CDR3 DNA: TGCGCCAGCAGTCAACAGCGGGGGGAGCAGTTCTTC
clone size: .; V gene: TRBV20-1; D gene: TRBD2; J gene: TRBJ2-3; CDR3 protein: CSASVGLAPTGTQYF; CDR3 DNA: TGCAGTGCTAGCGTGGGACTAGCGCCCACAGGTACGCAGTATTTT